What follows are 19 T cell receptor beta chains derived from one specimen sequenced in a study of blood T cell repertoires in COVID-19. Here immunoSEQ multiplex PCR was the method, and the copy in TCRdb shows in-frame clones only, minus some. The data hold 60,000 or so clones, with over 70% observed a single time. Sequencing input: peripheral blood. The receptor set was obtained from a man aged 30-40 years with COVID-19, enrolled during active disease.

The V call is TRBV2, the J call TRBJ1-1, with D uncertain. The CDR3 runs to 13 residues. Germline assignment: CDR1 SNHLY and CDR2 FYNNEI. V gave up 6 bases and J gave up 11 bases, with 19 bases separating them. In DNA form, the CDR3 reads TGTGCCAGCAGGGACCACACTGAATGGAGGGCTTTCTTT. This gives the protein CASRDHTEWRAFF.

This clone was seen once. The V call is TRBV4-1, the J call TRBJ2-7, with 11 bases matching TRBD2. The V and J ends lost 4 bases and 1 base, in that order; junction bases with no gene match: 6. Per germline, CDR1 MGHRA and CDR2 YSYEKL. The CDR3 sequence is 16 residues long. The CDR3 nucleotides are TGCGCCAGCAGCCTTTCGACTAGCGGGACTTCCTACGAGCAGTACTTC. This sequence encodes CASSLSTSGTSYEQYF.

The chain recombines TRBV10-3 with TRBJ1-5; TRBD1 is a possible D gene (5 bases). Germline V gene data show CDR1 as ENHRY and CDR2 as SYGVKD. The CDR3 has 18 residues. V lost 2 bases, J lost 0 bases, and 17 bases lay in between. The CDR3 coding sequence is TGTGCCATCAGTGAGACCCGGGGGGGAGGTAATAGCAATCAGCCCCAGCATTTT. It is translated as CAISETRGGGNSNQPQHF.

In its sample, this clone was seen a few times. The chain has TRBV5-1 and TRBJ1-3; D may be TRBD1 (6 bases). This CDR3 comprises 16 residues. Germline V CDR1 and CDR2: SGHRS, YFSETQ. V lost 4 bases, J lost 0 bases, and 14 bases lay in between. The chain's CDR3 is CASSLQPDSSGNTIYF. For the CDR3, the DNA is TGCGCCAGCAGCCTTCAACCGGACAGCTCTGGAAACACCATATATTTT. The entire variable domain, with the rest obtained from reference TRBV5-1 and TRBJ1-3, is as follows: KAGVTQTPRYLIKTRGQQVTLSCSPISGHRSVSWYQQTPGQGLQFLFEYFSETQRNKGNFPGRFSGRQFSNSRSEMNVSTLELGDSALYLCASSLQPDSSGNTIYFGEGSWLTVV.

The gene calls are TRBV18 and TRBJ2-7; the match to TRBD1 covers 10 bases. V trimming: 3 bases; J trimming: 7 bases; junction bases outside the gene matches: 12. Per germline, CDR1 KGHSH and CDR2 LQKENI. The CDR3 runs 16 residues. CDR3 sequence (DNA): TGTGCCAGCTCACCGGGCCCGGACAGGGGGGCATGGGAGCAGTACTTC. It specifies CASSPGPDRGAWEQYF. Together with reference TRBV18 and TRBJ2-7, the CDR3 gives the full variable domain: NAGVMQNPRHLVRRRGQEARLRCSPMKGHSHVYWYRQLPEEGLKFMVYLQKENIIDESGMPKERFSAEFPKEGPSILRIQQVVRGDSAAYFCASSPGPDRGAWEQYFGPGTRLTVT.

The chain has TRBV24-1 and TRBJ1-5, with D possibly being TRBD1 (5 bases). Trimming pared 1 base from V and 5 bases from J, leaving 8 bases between. Germline CDR1 is KGHDR and CDR2 is SFDVKD. This CDR3 contains 14 residues. The CDR3 here is CATSDFGRDQPQHF. CDR3 DNA sequence: TGTGCCACCAGTGATTTCGGCAGGGATCAGCCCCAGCATTTT.

The gene calls are TRBV28 and TRBJ2-4, with a possible D match to TRBD2 (6 bases). Trimming stripped 5 bases from V and 2 bases from J, with 13 bases between. CDR1 is MDHEN, CDR2 SYDVKM, per germline. The CDR3 runs to 15 residues. CDR3 residues: CASSLSGETKNIQYF. The CDR3 bases are TGTGCCAGCAGTCTATCGGGGGAAACCAAAAACATTCAGTACTTC.

This clone was found a few times. This chain connects TRBV2 to TRBJ2-7; 9 bases match TRBD2. The CDR3 loop spans 15 amino acids. The germline V gene has CDR1 SNHLY and CDR2 FYNNEI. The V segment lost 7 bases and the J segment 5 bases; nucleotides outside the gene matches: 12. The CDR3 here is CASTEREAVGNEQYF. CDR3 coding DNA: TGTGCCAGCACTGAGCGGGAGGCCGTCGGGAACGAGCAGTACTTC.

This clone appeared once. V gene TRBV24-1 combines with J gene TRBJ2-7; D uncertain. CDR1 and CDR2 from the germline V gene are KGHDR and SFDVKD. Trimming took 2 bases from V and 2 from J, leaving 15 bases between them. This CDR3 contains 16 residues. CDR3 sequence: CATSDSSSSLAYEQYF. CDR3 sequence (DNA): TGTGCCACCAGTGATTCGTCGTCGTCTCTAGCCTACGAGCAGTACTTC.

V gene TRBV27 combines with J gene TRBJ1-5, with D possibly being TRBD1 (5 bases). Germline lookup yields CDR1 MNHEY and CDR2 SMNVEV (reference sequence). The V gene lost 2 bases and the J gene lost 0 bases, with 8 bases spanning the gap. The length of the CDR3 is 15 residues. The CDR3 DNA reads as TGTGCCAGCAGTTTAAGGACAAATAGCAATCAGCCCCAGCATTTT. This codes for CASSLRTNSNQPQHF.

The V gene is TRBV6-5, the J gene TRBJ1-4; a possible D gene is TRBD1 (6 bases). Germline loops: CDR1 MNHEY, CDR2 SVGAGI. This CDR3 has 15 residues. V was cut by 6 bases and J by 2 bases, with 13 bases left in between. The CDR3 loop reads CASRRQDTTNEKLFF. The DNA for the CDR3 is TGTGCCAGCAGGAGACAGGATACGACTAATGAAAAACTGTTTTTT.

In DNA form, the CDR3 reads TGTGCCAGCAGTATGCTATCTGGGGCCAACGTCCTGACTTTC. This encodes CASSMLSGANVLTF. The chain has TRBV6-5 and TRBJ2-6; D is uncertain. The CDR3 is 14 residues long. Germline CDR1 MNHEY, CDR2 SVGAGI. The germline V and J ends were trimmed by 5 bases and 1 base, with 6 bases remaining between them.

The chain is built from TRBV28 and TRBJ1-1, with a weak D call TRBD1 (6 bases). The CDR3 extends over 14 amino acids. V dropped 5 bases and J dropped 2 bases, with 12 bases sitting between them. The germline CDR1 and CDR2 sequences are MDHEN and SYDVKM. CDR3: CASSPGQSNTEAFF. Written as DNA, the CDR3 is TGTGCCAGCAGTCCAGGACAGAGTAACACTGAAGCTTTCTTT.

V usage is TRBV11-2 and J usage is TRBJ2-3, with D uncertain. CDR3 length equals 12 residues. Between the trimmed V and J ends, which lost 1 base and 3 bases, there was a span of 2 bases. Per germline, CDR1 SGHAT and CDR2 FQNNGV. CDR3 in amino acids: CASSLATDTQYF. In nucleotides, the CDR3 is TGTGCCAGCAGCTTAGCGACAGATACGCAGTATTTT. The whole variable domain, filled in from reference TRBV11-2 and TRBJ2-3, reads EAGVAQSPRYKIIEKRQSVAFWCNPISGHATLYWYQQILGQGPKLLIQFQNNGVVDDSQLPKDRFSAERLKGVDSTLKIQPAKLEDSAVYLCASSLATDTQYFGPGTRLTVL.

The chain employs TRBV12-3 or TRBV12-4 and TRBJ2-5; a possible D gene is TRBD2 (5 bases). V was trimmed by 3 bases and J by 5 bases, leaving 10 bases between them. The CDR3 totals 13 residues. The CDR3 sequence is CASSFSGMETQYF. In nucleotides, the CDR3 is TGTGCCAGCAGTTTCTCGGGGATGGAGACCCAGTACTTC.

This clone was counted a single time. The chain links TRBV7-6 to TRBJ2-7; 11 nucleotides align to TRBD2. Per germline, CDR1 SGHVS and CDR2 FNYEAQ. The junction had 7 bases not matched to a gene; V was cut back by 2 bases and J by 4 bases. CDR3 length equals 16 residues. CDR3 coding DNA: TGTGCCAGCAGCTTATCTTCGGTAGCGGGAGGGTACGAGCAGTACTTC. Its protein product is CASSLSSVAGGYEQYF.

The chain employs TRBV4-1 and TRBJ2-1; 7 bases are a match to TRBD2. The V and J ends lost 0 bases and 7 bases, in that order; junction bases with no gene match: 6. Germline values: CDR1 MGHRA, CDR2 YSYEKL. This CDR3 is built from 15 residues. This chain's CDR3 is CASSQEERGSNEQFF. The CDR3 nucleotides are TGCGCCAGCAGCCAAGAGGAGCGGGGATCGAATGAGCAGTTCTTC.

The chain combines TRBV24-1 with TRBJ1-1; D is possibly TRBD1 (5 bases). V was pared by 1 base and J by 3 bases, with 14 bases between. The V gene's germline CDR1 is KGHDR and CDR2 SFDVKD. There are 16 residues in the CDR3. Written as DNA, the CDR3 is TGTGCCACCAGTGATTTATGGCAGGGAGGGGACACTGAAGCTTTCTTT. Encoded protein: CATSDLWQGGDTEAFF.

The chain links TRBV10-1 to TRBJ2-2; a weak D match, TRBD2 (6 bases). The ends were cut back, 0 bases at V and 7 bases at J, with 9 bases in the middle. Germline V CDR1 and CDR2: WNHNN, SYGVQD (reference sequence). This CDR3 contains 14 residues. CDR3 bases: TGCGCCAGCAGTGAGTCGGGGGGATTCGGGGAGCTGTTTTTT. This codes for CASSESGGFGELFF.